This T cell receptor (beta chain) was documented in a study of shared clonotypes between healthy human individuals. Turning to the study itself: Every donor yielded three CD4 naive, three CD4 memory, two CD8 naive and one CD8 memory plate.

Original handling: Filtering differed, since immunoSEQ gave only junction sequences and no quality scores. Sequenced by immunoSEQ multiplex PCR; TCRdb stores in-frame clones only, minus some. The DNA was the basis for D and trimming; V, J and clone size are from that table. The sample carries more than 2,000,000 clones, approximately 95% recorded once. The V end was cut by 2 bases, the J end by 1 base, with 12 bases between. Germline V gene sequence: CDR1 SGHRS, CDR2 YFSETQ. This CDR3 has 15 residues. The study, taken as a whole, reports: Only blood was sampled, and tissue TCR repertoires likely differ from blood ones. Clonotype sharing levels among donors were expected to vary with sequencing depth.

Of note for this clone: Its antigen remains unidentified.

The sample comprised naive CD4+ T cells from PBMCs. Regarding subset: CD45RA+ positively selected. This receptor was identified in a man aged 18 to 30 in good health. Some clones in this sample may be carry-over from other donors' samples. J is TRBJ2-5 and V is TRBV5-1, with D tentatively TRBD1 (5 bases). The CDR3 here is CASSFLVQGQETQYF. In DNA, the CDR3 is TGCGCCAGCAGCTTCCTAGTCCAGGGCCAAGAGACCCAGTACTTC.